This T cell receptor beta chain is from a study of T cell responses to AZD1222 COVID-19 vaccine. Trimming took 6 bases from V and 10 from J, leaving 19 bases between them. The CDR3 loop spans 13 amino acids. Germline V lookup: CDR1 SGHDT, CDR2 YYEEEE. Pooled samples include second doses given at about 4 or 12 weeks. Study outcomes and limitations: Among the donors, most were white British and more were female, and clonal diversity was possibly underestimated. Spike was spanned by vaccine-associated CD4 TCRs, with dominance at 160-218 and 743-854. Elevations in Spike-specific TCR breadth and depth followed administration of two AZD1222 doses.

Libraries were prepared by immunoSEQ multiplex PCR; TCRdb keeps only in-frame clonotypes and omits some of them. The sample holds fewer than 180,000 clones, approximately 90% seen once. As to this clone: Its specificity is not known.

Sequencing was performed on peripheral blood, taken 28 days after the second AZD1222 dose. The chain is built from TRBV5-6 and TRBJ1-1; D might be TRBD1 (5 bases). The sequence derives from an adult who received the AZD1222 COVID-19 vaccine. The CDR3 DNA sequence: TGTGCCAGCACCCGGGACCCTAAAGGTGGAGCTTTCTTT. Protein product: CASTRDPKGGAFF.